What follows are 9 T cell receptor beta chains derived from one specimen sequenced in a study of cytomegalovirus exposure and HLA in healthy donors. Researchers ran the PCR with 60 Vbeta and 13 Jbeta primers. Produced via immunoSEQ multiplex PCR; TCRdb's table is partial and in-frame only. Seen here are 100,000 to 150,000 clones, 65% to 80% observed once, and the top ten hold roughly 13%. Material: PBMCs. The receptor set was obtained from a woman aged 60 to 75 in good health and CMV-seropositive.

This clone is a singleton in its sample. V gene TRBV11-3 combines with J gene TRBJ2-3, with D perhaps matching TRBD2 (5 bases). The CDR3 is 13 residues long. Per the germline V gene, CDR1 is SGHNT and CDR2 is YENEEA. Trimming cost V 3 bases and J 4 bases, with 8 bases left between them. CDR3 bases: TGTGCCAGCAGCTTGGACTTCTCAGATACGCAGTATTTT. Translating gives CASSLDFSDTQYF.

This clone was recorded a few times. One junction end does not reproduce the germline sequence, and a read error may be involved. The gene calls are TRBV7-7 and TRBJ2-5, with TRBD2 as a possible D gene (5 bases). The germline CDR1 and CDR2 sequences are SSHAT and FNYEAQ (reference sequence). CDR3 length: 14 residues. The CDR3 is CASSLGELRPAQYF. The CDR3 DNA reads TGTGCTAGCAGCTTGGGAGAACTGCGGCCTGCCCAGTACTTC.

In this sample, this clone turned up a few times. The chain combines TRBV4-2 with TRBJ1-3; TRBD1 matches at 7 bases. Germline V gives CDR1 LGHNA, CDR2 YNFKEQ. Trimming at V came to 3 bases and at J to 0 bases, leaving 14 bases not matched to a gene. CDR3 size: 19 residues. The CDR3 loop reads CASSHVTPRDSSSGNTIYF. DNA for the CDR3: TGTGCCAGCAGCCACGTAACCCCAAGGGACAGCTCCTCTGGAAACACCATATATTTT.

This clone was counted once. The chain links TRBV5-6 to TRBJ1-1; a possible D gene is TRBD1 (5 bases). The CDR3 is 14 residues long. Deletions cut 5 bases from V and 4 bases from J, with 15 bases between. Germline CDR1 is SGHDT and CDR2 is YYEEEE. CDR3 in amino acids: CASSLSRGRTEAFF. The CDR3 region has the DNA TGTGCCAGCAGTCTGAGTAGGGGCCGCACTGAAGCTTTCTTT.

The chain is built from TRBV29-1 and TRBJ2-5, with D perhaps TRBD2 (6 bases). Trimming stripped 6 bases from V and 3 bases from J, with 17 bases between. Germline lookup yields CDR1 SQVTM and CDR2 ANQGSEA. The CDR3 has 14 amino acids. The CDR3 coding sequence is TGCAGCGTCTCTCGGGGGTCCGGAAAAGAGACCCAGTACTTC. Encoded protein: CSVSRGSGKETQYF.

The chain uses TRBV19 and TRBJ1-1; TRBD1 might be the D (5 bases). The CDR3 sequence is 16 residues long. V gave up 3 bases and J gave up 0 bases, with 14 bases separating them. The germline V gene encodes CDR1 LNHDA and CDR2 SQIVND (reference sequence). The CDR3 region is CASSISTALMNTEAFF. Here the CDR3 DNA reads TGTGCCAGTAGTATTTCGACAGCGCTCATGAACACTGAAGCTTTCTTT.

The chain combines TRBV7-3 with TRBJ2-7; the D gene is possibly TRBD1 (6 bases). Trimming removed 0 bases from V and 5 bases from J, with 8 bases in between. The germline gives CDR1 SGHTA, CDR2 FQGTGA. The CDR3 spans 13 residues. The CDR3 loop is CASSLTQGHEQYF. CDR3 coding DNA: TGTGCCAGCAGCTTAACACAGGGCCACGAGCAGTACTTC. The variable domain in full, completed from reference TRBV7-3 and TRBJ2-7, reads GAGVSQTPSNKVTEKGKYVELRCDPISGHTALYWYRQSLGQGPEFLIYFQGTGAADDSGLPNDRFFAVRPEGSVSTLKIQRTERGDSAVYLCASSLTQGHEQYFGPGTRLTVT.

The CDR3 loop is CASSDVDRVRGYTF. In DNA, the CDR3 is TGTGCCAGCAGTGACGTAGACAGGGTGCGAGGCTACACCTTC. V and J are TRBV2 and TRBJ1-2, with TRBD1 identical over 7 bases. The germline gives CDR1 SNHLY, CDR2 FYNNEI. CDR3 length equals 14 residues. The V gene end was trimmed by 3 bases and the J gene end by 8 bases; junction bases not matched to a gene: 9.

The V call is TRBV30, the J call TRBJ1-2; 9 bases map to TRBD1. This CDR3 is built from 13 residues. The junction had 6 bases not matched to a gene; V was cut back by 3 bases and J by 7 bases. Germline-derived CDR1 and CDR2 are GTSNPN and SVGIG (reference sequence). The CDR3 DNA is TGTGCCTGGAGAGACAGGGGGAAGCGTGGCTACACCTTC. Translation: CAWRDRGKRGYTF.